Given below is one TCR beta chain in context. Its antigen is as yet unknown. Researchers built TCR beta libraries using quantitative 5'-RACE with molecular barcodes. TCRdb independently ran MiXCR on the 5' RACE reads; one entry per CDR3 protein. The repertoire includes roughly 190,000 distinct CDR3 sequences, 13% of them detected once, and about 15% sits in the top ten. The germline V gene encodes CDR1 SGHDT and CDR2 YYEEEE. This CDR3 comprises 13 residues. V was clipped by 0 bases and J by 7 bases, with 9 bases between them. The sample is drawn from a study of CD8 T cells in ankylosing spondylitis. Study-wide findings and caveats: Relatively rare in peripheral blood, disease-linked clones were also CD8+. Reportedly, significant enrichment of disease-linked clones occurred in matched ankylosing spondylitis synovial fluid. Roughly eight highly homologous variants formed a TCR beta motif that appeared characteristic of ankylosing spondylitis blood.

The sequenced sample was blood, either unsorted or a sorted T cell fraction (not recorded which). V gene TRBV5-6 combines with J gene TRBJ2-3; the D is unclear. This receptor was obtained from a male donor with ankylosing spondylitis or in good health (not recorded which). The CDR3 DNA sequence: TGTGCCAGCAGCTTGGACAGCCCAAATACGCAGTATTTT. Translated, it gives CASSLDSPNTQYF.